The next 4 T cell receptor beta chains were all read from a single sample in a study of OX40 agonist ivuxolimab in advanced cancers. Some clones are missing from TCRdb's copy, which holds only in-frame ones; the method was immunoSEQ multiplex PCR. The sample lists around 77,000 clones, 75% to 85% occurring once. The specimen was CD4+ or CD8+ T cells sorted from blood, collected in a trial of the OX40 agonist ivuxolimab. The receptors originated from an adult with an advanced solid tumor such as melanoma, head and neck, liver or kidney cancer.

This sequence joins TRBV11-3 and TRBJ2-1; D gene ambiguous. Germline V gene sequence: CDR1 SGHNT, CDR2 YENEEA. This CDR3 is built from 12 residues. The V gene lost 6 bases and the J gene lost 5 bases, with 8 bases spanning the gap. CDR3 DNA sequence: TGTGCCAGCAGTCGGTATGACAATGAGCAGTTCTTC. Translation: CASSRYDNEQFF.

This chain joins TRBV27 and TRBJ1-5; D gene ambiguous. V lost 2 bases and J lost 4, with 9 bases in between. In germline, CDR1 is MNHEY, CDR2 SMNVEV (reference sequence). This CDR3 spans 14 amino acids. In nucleotides, the CDR3 is TGTGCCAGCAGTTTAGGAGGGCCGAATCAGCCCCAGCATTTT. Translation: CASSLGGPNQPQHF.

This clone has only one observation. The chain links TRBV27 to TRBJ2-4, with a tentative D call TRBD2 (6 bases). This CDR3 is 15 amino acids long. The ends were cut back, 6 bases at V and 0 bases at J, with 12 bases in the middle. The germline V gene has CDR1 MNHEY and CDR2 SMNVEV (reference sequence). The CDR3 protein is CASRDYSIAKNIQYF. CDR3 coding DNA: TGTGCCAGCAGGGACTACTCAATAGCCAAAAACATTCAGTACTTC.

This clone was seen only a few times. This chain connects TRBV11-2 to TRBJ1-6; TRBD1 matches 8 bases. The ends lost 4 bases at V and 7 bases at J; junction bases unmatched: 9. Germline CDR1 reads SGHAT; CDR2 reads FQNNGV. The length of the CDR3 is 16 residues. DNA of the CDR3: TGTGCCAGCAGCTCCATCAGACAGGGGAGGAATTCACCCCTCCACTTT. It encodes CASSSIRQGRNSPLHF. Using reference TRBV11-2 and TRBJ1-6 for the parts outside the CDR3, the full variable domain is EAGVAQSPRYKIIEKRQSVAFWCNPISGHATLYWYQQILGQGPKLLIQFQNNGVVDDSQLPKDRFSAERLKGVDSTLKIQPAKLEDSAVYLCASSSIRQGRNSPLHFGNGTRLTVT.